Each of the 5 T cell receptor beta chains below was sequenced from the same sample in a study of T cells in women clearing cervical HPV infection. Method: immunoSEQ multiplex PCR; TCRdb's copy keeps in-frame clones and lacks some. Its table lists roughly 49,000 clones. What was sequenced was blood buffy coat. The receptors originated from a woman aged 18-70 years with a cervical HPV16 infection that either progressed to CIN3+ or cleared (not recorded which).

Comment on this clone: The CDR3 extends 3 residues past the end of the read, so its final part is completed from the germline J gene. The gene calls are TRBV29-1 and TRBJ2-5; no reliable D call. Germline values: CDR1 SQVTM, CDR2 ANQGSEA. CDR3 size: 10 residues. Trimming pared 5 bases from V and 2 bases from J, leaving 3 bases between. The CDR3 sequence: CSVRQETQYF. The part of the CDR3 DNA that was read is TGCAGCGTTCGTCAAGAGACC. Based on the CDR3 plus reference TRBV29-1 and TRBJ2-5, the full variable domain is SAVISQKPSRDICQRGTSLTIQCQVDSQVTMMFWYRQQPGQSLTLIATANQGSEATYESGFVIDKFPISRPNLTFSTLTVSNMSPEDSSIYLCSVRQETQYFGPGTRLLVL.

Comment on this clone: Read data end 3 residues before the CDR3 end; the end is taken from the germline J gene. The rearrangement links TRBV2 to TRBJ2-1; 12 nucleotides agree with TRBD1. The length of the CDR3 is 14 residues. Germline values: CDR1 SNHLY, CDR2 FYNNEI. V shed 6 bases, J shed 8 bases, and the junction held 5 bases outside the gene matches. CDR3 DNA, as far as it was read: TGTGCCAGCAGAGGGACAGGGGGCTGGGATGAG. This translates into CASRGTGGWDE. The full CDR3 is CASRGTGGWDEQFF.

As concerns this clone: The sequence runs out 3 residues before the end of the CDR3; the remainder is reconstructed from the germline J gene. J is TRBJ2-7 and V is TRBV29-1, with 7 bases identical to TRBD1. Trimming removed 7 bases from V and 3 bases from J; junction bases left unmatched: 6. Germline V gene sequence: CDR1 SQVTM, CDR2 ANQGSEA. The CDR3 totals 12 residues. Incomplete CDR3 DNA: TGCAGCGCTGCAGGGGGTCGCTACGAG. As protein: CSAAGGRYE. The complete CDR3 protein is CSAAGGRYEQYF.

About this clone: The CDR3 end lies 3 residues beyond the end of the read and is filled in from the germline J gene. The chain combines TRBV11-2 with TRBJ2-2, with 8 nucleotides matching TRBD1. Per the germline V gene, CDR1 is SGHAT and CDR2 is FQNNGV. The CDR3 loop spans 14 amino acids. CDR3 DNA (partial): TGTGCCAGCAGCTTCGGACAGGGCATTTTCGAG. Its protein product is CASSFGQGIFE. From start to end, the CDR3 is CASSFGQGIFELFF.

CDR3 bases read: TGTGCCAGTAGTATTACTAGCGGGGGGAACGAG. This sequence encodes CASSITSGGNE. The full-length CDR3 reads as CASSITSGGNEQYF. The rearrangement uses TRBV19 and TRBJ2-7; TRBD2 matches at 12 bases. The missing CDR3 end, 3 residues past where the read stops, is filled in from the germline J gene. Germline loops: CDR1 LNHDA, CDR2 SQIVND (reference sequence). The CDR3 runs 14 residues. Trimming cost V 3 bases and J 5 bases; bases outside gene matches: 2.